This T cell receptor beta chain comes out of a study of a mutant IDH1 vaccine in newly diagnosed glioma. Study-level information: Among treated patients, around 60% were male and approximately 40% female, and mean age was approximately 40 years. The V12 visit happened in week 35, and the V13 visit happened in week 47.

This CDR3 contains 16 residues. The junction had 8 bases not matched to a gene; V was cut back by 1 base and J by 3 bases. CDR1 and CDR2 (germline): SGHTA, FQGNSA. Method: immunoSEQ multiplex PCR; TCRdb's copy keeps in-frame clones and lacks some. The profile covers tens of thousands of clones, with approximately 87% appearing a single time and 12% taken by the ten largest. This sample's time point: week 47, end of study. With topical imiquimod, each dose of the vaccine consisted of 300 ug of mutant IDH1 20-mer peptide. Across weeks 1, 3, 5, 7, 11, 15, 19 and 23, patients received a vaccination each time, eight in all. Newly diagnosed WHO grade 3 or 4 IDH1-mutant, ATRX-lost astrocytomas were identified in the donors. A remark on this clone: Its antigen is not identified.

The sequencing here drew on PBMCs, taken from a glioma patient whose treatment included an IDH1 peptide vaccine. The gene calls are TRBV7-2 and TRBJ2-7; 8 nucleotides line up with TRBD2. The receptor was derived from a woman aged 30 to 39 with glioma. CDR3 sequence: CASSLVRGGFLYEQYF. For the CDR3, the DNA is TGTGCCAGCAGCTTAGTCCGGGGGGGGTTCCTCTACGAGCAGTACTTC.